This T cell receptor beta chain was captured by sequencing in a study of cytomegalovirus exposure and HLA in healthy donors. A remark on this clone: Other DNA sequences within the sample encode an identical CDR3.

Sequenced by immunoSEQ multiplex PCR; TCRdb stores in-frame clones only, minus some. The sample lists 120,000 or so clones, roughly 95% occurring once. Germline V gene sequence: CDR1 MNHEY, CDR2 SMNVEV (reference sequence). The V end was cut by 3 bases, the J end by 2 bases, with 8 bases between. This CDR3 spans 14 amino acids. Sequencing input: PBMCs. The sequence was collected from a man between 18 and 29 years old in good health and CMV-seronegative. The V and J genes are TRBV27 and TRBJ1-5; possible D gene TRBD1, 5 bases. This CDR3 is CASSLRGGNQPQHF. CDR3 DNA: TGTGCCAGCAGTTTGCGGGGGGGCAATCAGCCCCAGCATTTT.